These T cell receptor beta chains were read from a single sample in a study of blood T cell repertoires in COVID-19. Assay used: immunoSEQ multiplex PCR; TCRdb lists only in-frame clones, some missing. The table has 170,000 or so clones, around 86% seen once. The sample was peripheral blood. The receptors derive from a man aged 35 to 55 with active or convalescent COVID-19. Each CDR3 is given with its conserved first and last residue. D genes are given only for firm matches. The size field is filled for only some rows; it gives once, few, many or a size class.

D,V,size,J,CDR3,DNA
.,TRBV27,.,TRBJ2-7,CASSLSVRGQQFAYEQYF,TGTGCCAGCAGTTTATCAGTTAGGGGCCAGCAGTTCGCCTACGAGCAGTACTTC
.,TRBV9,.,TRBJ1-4,CASSVGSGFSEKLFF,TGTGCCAGCAGCGTAGGATCAGGTTTTAGTGAAAAACTGTTTTTT
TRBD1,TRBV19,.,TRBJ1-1,CASSREQGARRTYTEAFF,TGTGCCAGTAGTAGAGAACAGGGGGCGCGCAGAACGTACACTGAAGCTTTCTTT
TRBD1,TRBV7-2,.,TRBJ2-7,CASSSSSQGVYEQYF,TGTGCCAGCAGCTCCTCGTCACAGGGGGTTTACGAGCAGTACTTC
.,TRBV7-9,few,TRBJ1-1,CASSLRRGRPQIYTEAFF,TGTGCCAGCAGCTTACGGAGGGGACGTCCACAAATCTACACTGAAGCTTTCTTT
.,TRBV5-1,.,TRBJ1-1,CASSIQGLNTEAFF,TGCGCCAGCAGCATCCAGGGGTTGAACACTGAAGCTTTCTTT
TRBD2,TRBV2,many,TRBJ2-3,CASSDASSGGASDTQYF,TGTGCCAGCAGTGACGCCTCTAGCGGGGGGGCATCAGATACGCAGTATTTT
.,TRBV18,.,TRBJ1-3,CASSPKGVTIGSGNTIYF,TGTGCCAGCTCACCGAAGGGGGTGACGATTGGGTCTGGAAACACCATATATTTT
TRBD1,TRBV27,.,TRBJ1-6,CASSFRGPNSPLHF,TGTGCCAGCAGTTTTAGGGGGCCTAATTCACCCCTCCACTTT
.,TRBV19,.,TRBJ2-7,CASSPAHLSYEQYF,TGTGCCAGTAGTCCCGCGCACCTCTCCTACGAGCAGTACTTC
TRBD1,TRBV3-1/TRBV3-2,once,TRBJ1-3,CASSQADRDTIYF,TGTGCCAGCAGCCAGGCAGACAGGGATACCATATATTTT
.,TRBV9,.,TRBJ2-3,CASSVGGDTQYF,TGTGCCAGCAGCGTAGGAGGAGATACGCAGTATTTT
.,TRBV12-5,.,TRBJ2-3,CASAAHTGLRGTQYF,TGTGCTAGTGCCGCACATACAGGGCTCCGCGGCACGCAGTATTTT
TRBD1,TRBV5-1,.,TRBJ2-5,CASSRGTGKETQYF,TGCGCCAGCAGCCGGGGGACAGGGAAGGAGACCCAGTACTTC
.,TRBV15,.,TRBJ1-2,CATGADFNYGYTF,TGTGCCACGGGCGCAGATTTTAACTATGGCTACACCTTC
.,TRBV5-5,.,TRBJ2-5,CASSLLGETQYF,TGTGCCAGCAGCTTGCTAGGAGAGACCCAGTACTTC
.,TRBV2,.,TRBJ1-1,CASSGRQGNTEAFF,TGTGCCAGCAGTGGTCGTCAGGGGAACACTGAAGCTTTCTTT
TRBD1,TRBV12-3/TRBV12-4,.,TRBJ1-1,CASSQDRVAFF,TGTGCCAGCAGTCAGGACAGGGTAGCTTTCTTT
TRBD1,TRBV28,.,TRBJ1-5,CASSPYPQGYSNQPQHF,TGTGCCAGCAGTCCTTACCCACAGGGGTATAGCAATCAGCCCCAGCATTTT
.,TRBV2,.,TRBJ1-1,CASRANGLNTEAFF,TGTGCCAGCAGGGCCAATGGGCTGAACACTGAAGCTTTCTTT
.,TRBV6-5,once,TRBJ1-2,CASTTGNYGYTF,TGTGCCAGTACTACAGGGAACTATGGCTACACCTTC
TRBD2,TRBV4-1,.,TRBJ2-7,CASSQGGGAYEQYF,TGCGCCAGCAGCCAGGGCGGGGGGGCCTACGAGCAGTACTTC
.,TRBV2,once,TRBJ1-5,CASSQDSILNQPQHF,TGTGCCAGCAGTCAGGACAGTATACTAAATCAGCCCCAGCATTTT
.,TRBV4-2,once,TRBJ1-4,CASSQVAGSNEKLFF,TGTGCCAGCAGCCAAGTCGCAGGGTCTAATGAAAAACTGTTTTTT
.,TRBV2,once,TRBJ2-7,CASKASYEQYF,TGTGCCAGCAAAGCTTCCTACGAGCAGTACTTC
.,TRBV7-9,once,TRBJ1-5,CASSTTDGSPQHF,TGTGCCAGCAGCACAACAGACGGTTCGCCCCAGCATTTT
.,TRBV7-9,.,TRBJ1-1,CASSWPTTEAFF,TGTGCCAGCAGCTGGCCCACGACTGAAGCTTTCTTT
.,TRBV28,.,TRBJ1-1,CASTPPGNTEAFF,TGTGCCAGCACCCCCCCGGGGAACACTGAAGCTTTCTTT
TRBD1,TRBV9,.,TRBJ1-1,CASSPRQGRPTEAFF,TGTGCCAGCAGCCCTCGACAGGGGCGACCCACTGAAGCTTTCTTT
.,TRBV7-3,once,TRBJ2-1,CASSPSLGGNEQFF,TGTGCCAGCAGCCCCTCCCTCGGGGGAAATGAGCAGTTCTTC
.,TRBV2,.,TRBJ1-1,CASQAFSTGHTEAFF,TGTGCCAGCCAAGCCTTTAGTACAGGGCACACTGAAGCTTTCTTT
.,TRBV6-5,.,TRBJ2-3,CASSGGTSTDTQYF,TGTGCCAGCAGCGGCGGGACTAGCACAGATACGCAGTATTTT
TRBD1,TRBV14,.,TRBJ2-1,CASSLVSGTGLWDEQFF,TGTGCCAGCAGCCTTGTCTCCGGGACAGGGCTATGGGATGAGCAGTTCTTC
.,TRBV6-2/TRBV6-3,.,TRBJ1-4,CASSYWGNNEKLFF,TGTGCCAGCAGTTATTGGGGCAATAATGAAAAACTGTTTTTT
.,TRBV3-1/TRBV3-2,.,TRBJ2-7,CASSQGSGDDTYEQYF,TGTGCCAGCAGCCAAGGATCCGGAGACGATACCTACGAGCAGTACTTC
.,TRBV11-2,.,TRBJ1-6,CASSIRQNNSPLHF,TGTGCCAGCAGCATACGACAGAATAATTCACCCCTCCACTTT
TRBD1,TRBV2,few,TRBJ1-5,CASSDRGVGQPQHF,TGTGCCAGCAGTGACAGGGGGGTCGGGCAGCCCCAGCATTTT
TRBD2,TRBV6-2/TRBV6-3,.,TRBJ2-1,CASSYSGLAGANYNEQFF,TGTGCCAGCAGTTACTCGGGACTAGCGGGGGCGAATTACAATGAGCAGTTCTTC
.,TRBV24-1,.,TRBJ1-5,CATSDGRQPQHF,TGTGCCACCAGTGATGGCAGGCAGCCCCAGCATTTT
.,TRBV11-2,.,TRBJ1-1,CASSFLATANTEAFF,TGTGCCAGCAGCTTCCTCGCCACAGCGAACACTGAAGCTTTCTTT
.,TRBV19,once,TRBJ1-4,CASRPGFLNEKLFF,TGTGCCAGTAGACCGGGGTTTCTTAATGAAAAACTGTTTTTT
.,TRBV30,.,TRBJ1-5,CAWSVGGNSNQPQHF,TGTGCCTGGAGTGTAGGAGGGAATAGCAATCAGCCCCAGCATTTT
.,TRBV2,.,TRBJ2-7,CASTPGLREQYF,TGTGCCAGCACGCCGGGGTTGAGAGAGCAGTACTTC
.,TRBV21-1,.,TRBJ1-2,CARTPKGQDYGYTF,TGTGCCAGGACTCCGAAGGGACAGGACTATGGCTACACCTTC
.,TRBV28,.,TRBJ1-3,CASSRGAYRFSGNTIYF,TGTGCCAGCAGTCGGGGGGCTTATCGCTTCTCTGGAAACACCATATATTTT
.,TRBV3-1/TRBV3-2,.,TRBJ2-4,CASSPLPQGRSAKNIQYF,TGTGCCAGCAGCCCACTTCCACAGGGTAGAAGCGCCAAAAACATTCAGTACTTC
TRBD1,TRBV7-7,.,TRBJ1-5,CASSLGPQGAGNQPQHF,TGTGCTAGCAGCTTAGGGCCCCAGGGGGCCGGCAATCAGCCCCAGCATTTT
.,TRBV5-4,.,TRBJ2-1,CASSLALLNEQFF,TGTGCCAGCAGCTTGGCCTTATTAAATGAGCAGTTCTTC
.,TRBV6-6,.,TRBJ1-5,CASSTGGGQPQHF,TGTGCCAGCAGTACGGGGGGAGGTCAGCCCCAGCATTTT
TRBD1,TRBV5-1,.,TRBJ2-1,CASSLGTGTAYNEQFF,TGCGCCAGCAGCTTGGGGACAGGGACCGCCTACAATGAGCAGTTCTTC